The 15 T cell receptor beta chains below all came from one sample that was sequenced in a study of CD8 T cells in ankylosing spondylitis. TCRdb analysed the 5' RACE reads with MiXCR anew, one entry per CDR3 protein. The repertoire holds 150,000 to 200,000 distinct CDR3 sequences, with around a sixth as singletons. The sample consisted of blood, either unsorted or a sorted T cell fraction (not recorded which). The receptors were gathered from a male donor aged 10 to 30 with ankylosing spondylitis or in good health (not recorded which).

In this sample, this clonotype turned up many times. V gene TRBV29-1 combines with J gene TRBJ2-7; no firm D call. V was pared by 4 bases and J by 2 bases, with 3 bases between. The CDR3 spans 10 residues. Germline lookup yields CDR1 SQVTM and CDR2 ANQGSEA. The CDR3 bases are TGCAGCGTTGTGACCTACGAGCAGTACTTC. It translates to CSVVTYEQYF.

This clonotype was recorded at least ten times. The chain links TRBV12-3 or TRBV12-4 to TRBJ2-2; 10 positions agree with TRBD1. Trimming at V came to 7 bases and at J to 6 bases, leaving 23 bases not matched to a gene. The CDR3 contains 20 residues. The CDR3 region has the DNA TGTGCCAGCAACCTTCTTGAGGACCCCGACGGGACAGGGGACCCCGGGGAGCTGTTTTTT. Its translation: CASNLLEDPDGTGDPGELFF.

This clonotype was recorded many times. The rearrangement links TRBV20-1 to TRBJ2-3; a weak D match, TRBD2 (6 bases). Germline CDR1 reads DFQATT; CDR2 reads SNEGSKA (reference sequence). Deletions cut 1 base from V and 2 bases from J, with 19 bases between. The CDR3 contains 17 residues. CDR3 in DNA: TGCAGTGCTAGAGCATCTATAGCGGCCGTCCCCACAGATACGCAGTATTTT. As protein: CSARASIAAVPTDTQYF.

Many counts were recorded for this clonotype. The CDR3 protein is CASSLRASYNEQFF. In nucleotides, the CDR3 is TGTGCCAGCAGCCTACGCGCCTCCTACAATGAGCAGTTCTTC. V gene TRBV12-3 or TRBV12-4 combines with J gene TRBJ2-1; D is undetermined. The CDR3 sequence is 14 residues long. Trimming took 6 bases from V and 0 from J, leaving 9 bases between them.

This clonotype was counted at least ten times. The chain is built from TRBV3-1 and TRBJ2-5; perhaps D is TRBD1 or TRBD2 (5 bases each). The CDR3 extends over 18 amino acids. Germline assignment: CDR1 LGHDT and CDR2 YNNKEL (reference sequence). The V end lost 2 bases, the J end lost 2 bases, and 21 bases lay between the germline ends. The CDR3 DNA follows: TGTGCCAGCAGCCAAAACCTCGGTGGGACCGAATTACAAGAGACCCAGTACTTC. Translating gives CASSQNLGGTELQETQYF.

This clonotype was counted at least ten times. The chain is built from TRBV10-3 and TRBJ1-4; 10 bases map to TRBD1. Germline CDR1 and CDR2: ENHRY and SYGVKD. The CDR3 is 15 residues long. Trimming at V came to 2 bases and at J to 7 bases, leaving 4 bases not matched to a gene. In DNA form, the CDR3 reads TGTGCCATCAGTGAGCGGGGGACAGGGGCTGAAAAACTGTTTTTT. It translates to CAISERGTGAEKLFF.

In this sample, this clonotype turned up many times. The chain carries TRBV2 and TRBJ2-2; a possible D gene is TRBD1 (6 bases). V was pared by 7 bases and J by 4 bases, with 7 bases between. The CDR3 covers 12 residues. Germline CDR1 and CDR2: SNHLY and FYNNEI. The CDR3 loop reads CASIRGTGELFF. CDR3 coding DNA: TGTGCCAGCATCAGGGGCACCGGGGAGCTGTTTTTT.

At least ten counts were recorded for this clonotype. J is TRBJ2-7 and V is TRBV2; no firm D call. The CDR3 runs to 14 residues. Germline V CDR1 and CDR2: SNHLY, FYNNEI. The V gene lost 3 bases and the J gene lost 2 bases, with 11 bases spanning the gap. The DNA for the CDR3 is TGTGCCAGCAGTGATCTTGTGTCGGCCTACGAGCAGTACGTC. Translation gives CASSDLVSAYEQYV.

This clonotype has a handful of counts. This sequence joins TRBV29-1 and TRBJ2-3, with D unclear. V was trimmed by 3 bases and J by 0 bases, leaving 16 bases between them. CDR3 length equals 16 residues. The germline V gene encodes CDR1 SQVTM and CDR2 ANQGSEA. This CDR3 reads CSVDETPDASTDTQYF. DNA for the CDR3: TGCAGCGTTGACGAGACTCCCGACGCTAGCACAGATACGCAGTATTTT.

This clonotype came up many times. One end of the junction varies from germline; a read error may be responsible. The CDR3 coding sequence is TGTGCCAGCAGTCTAGCGGGAGGGCCGGACACCGGGGAGCTGTTTTTT. Its translation is CASSLAGGPDTGELFF. V is TRBV12-3 or TRBV12-4 and J is TRBJ2-2; 12 nucleotides line up with TRBD2. The CDR3 totals 16 residues.

This clonotype appeared many times. The chain couples TRBV7-9 to TRBJ2-3; D not certain. This CDR3 spans 15 amino acids. Germline CDR1 SEHNR, CDR2 FQNEAQ (reference sequence). The ends were cut back, 3 bases at V and 0 bases at J, with 10 bases in the middle. CDR3 DNA sequence: TGTGCCAGCAGCTTTACCGTGAGAAGCACAGATACGCAGTATTTT. It is translated as CASSFTVRSTDTQYF. Supplemented by reference TRBV7-9 and TRBJ2-3, the full variable domain reads DTGVSQNPRHKITKRGQNVTFRCDPISEHNRLYWYRQTLGQGPEFLTYFQNEAQLEKSRLLSDRFSAERPKGSFSTLEIQRTEQGDSAMYLCASSFTVRSTDTQYFGPGTRLTVL.

This clonotype was seen at least ten times. CDR3 coding DNA: TGCAGTGCTAGAGAAGCCGTTGAGCAGTTCTTC. Amino acid sequence: CSAREAVEQFF. The chain uses TRBV20-1 and TRBJ2-1; D is uncertain. From germline, CDR1 is DFQATT and CDR2 SNEGSKA (reference sequence). V lost 0 bases and J lost 9, with 6 bases in between. This CDR3 is built from 11 residues.

This clonotype was observed many times. The gene calls are TRBV6-5 and TRBJ1-2; D is possibly TRBD1 (5 bases). The CDR3 is made up of 12 amino acids. Germline V gives CDR1 MNHEY, CDR2 SVGAGI. Trimming shortened V by 6 bases and J by 5 bases, and 10 bases separated the two germline ends. Here the CDR3 DNA reads TGTGCCAGCAGCCCAGGGTCATATGGCTACACCTTC. Residues: CASSPGSYGYTF.

This clonotype came up many times. The rearrangement joins TRBV5-1 to TRBJ2-7; D not certain. CDR1 and CDR2 from the germline V gene are SGHRS and YFSETQ. The CDR3 spans 14 residues. V dropped 3 bases and J dropped 6 bases, with 16 bases sitting between them. CDR3: CASSSDNLAGEQYV. In nucleotides, the CDR3 is TGCGCCAGCAGCTCCGACAACCTGGCAGGCGAGCAGTACGTC.

In its sample, this clonotype was seen many times. CDR3 DNA sequence: TGTGCCAGCAGTTTAAGCCAGCAACTGTTTTTT. This codes for CASSLSQQLFF. This sequence joins TRBV12-3 or TRBV12-4 and TRBJ1-4; D gene ambiguous. The CDR3 has 11 amino acids. V dropped 2 bases and J dropped 12 bases, with 7 bases sitting between them.